Shown below are 28 T cell receptor beta chains from a single sample sequenced in a study of identical twins. Each CDR3 protein gets one entry after TCRdb re-called the 5' RACE reads with MiXCR. The sample shows 570,000 or so distinct CDR3 sequences, around a tenth of them seen only once. The same specimen was also included in a second study, on yellow fever vaccine responses in identical twins.

Material: PBMCs. These receptors were taken from a woman younger than 35 in good health.

V and J are TRBV5-1 and TRBJ1-1; D is ambiguous. Per the germline V gene, CDR1 is SGHRS and CDR2 is YFSETQ. The CDR3 has 14 amino acids. V gave up 1 base and J gave up 1 base, with 8 bases separating them. Here the CDR3 DNA reads TGCGCCAGCAGCTTGTACCTATCGAACACTGAAGCTTTCTTT. Amino acid sequence: CASSLYLSNTEAFF.

In its sample, this clonotype was seen a few times. The genes are TRBV5-1 and TRBJ2-3; 7 nucleotides align to TRBD2. In germline, CDR1 is SGHRS, CDR2 YFSETQ. V lost 5 bases, J lost 6 bases, and 9 bases stayed unmatched. The CDR3 is 14 amino acids. CDR3 in DNA: TGCGCCAGCAGAAGCGGGATGATGGTTGATACGCAGTATTTT. It is translated as CASRSGMMVDTQYF.

This clonotype was counted at least ten times. The rearrangement uses TRBV4-2 and TRBJ1-2; TRBD1 might be the D (5 bases). The V end was cut by 0 bases, the J end by 4 bases, with 12 bases between. This CDR3 has 15 residues. Germline CDR1 LGHNA, CDR2 YNFKEQ. The CDR3 loop reads CASSQDSGQGYGYTF. The CDR3 nucleotides are TGTGCCAGCAGCCAAGATTCGGGGCAAGGCTATGGCTACACCTTC.

The table lists this clonotype with a few counts. The genes are TRBV20-1 and TRBJ2-5; D unresolved. The CDR3 is 15 residues long. Trimming left V 2 bases short and J 0 bases short, with 13 bases between. Germline V gene sequence: CDR1 DFQATT, CDR2 SNEGSKA (reference sequence). CDR3 sequence (DNA): TGCAGTGCTAGATTTTTTTTGGGGTACCAAGAGACCCAGTACTTC. Protein sequence: CSARFFLGYQETQYF.

This clonotype was picked up many times. The gene calls are TRBV6-1 and TRBJ1-6; D ambiguous. The V gene's germline CDR1 is MNHNS and CDR2 SASEGT. Trimming pared 4 bases from V and 10 bases from J, leaving 17 bases between. This CDR3 is 15 amino acids long. CDR3 region: CASSAGLRVESPLHF. As DNA, the CDR3 is TGTGCCAGCAGTGCCGGGCTAAGGGTAGAGTCACCCCTCCACTTT.

J is TRBJ2-5 and V is TRBV6-1; possibly TRBD2 for D (7 bases). This CDR3 has 15 amino acids. Trimming took 7 bases from V and 5 from J, leaving 20 bases between them. The germline V gene encodes CDR1 MNHNS and CDR2 SASEGT. CDR3: CASKGGQRSGETQYF. The CDR3 DNA is TGTGCCAGCAAGGGGGGGCAGCGATCAGGGGAGACCCAGTACTTC.

The rearrangement links TRBV7-8 to TRBJ1-1; possible D gene TRBD1, 5 bases. CDR1 is SGHVS, CDR2 FQNEAQ, per germline. The V end was cut by 1 base, the J end by 7 bases, with 10 bases between. This CDR3 spans 13 amino acids. The CDR3 DNA reads TGTGCCAGCAGCTTAGTCCCCCAGGGTGAAGCTTTCTTT. Translating gives CASSLVPQGEAFF.

The chain uses TRBV30 and TRBJ2-7, with D unclear. The length of the CDR3 is 12 residues. CDR1 is GTSNPN and CDR2 is SVGIG in the germline V gene (reference sequence). Between the trimmed V and J ends, which lost 3 bases and 6 bases, there was a span of 12 bases. The chain's CDR3 is CAWSPTTGEQYF. The DNA for the CDR3 is TGTGCCTGGAGCCCTACAACCGGCGAGCAGTACTTC. Full variable domain (outside the CDR3, taken from reference TRBV30 and TRBJ2-7): SQTIHQWPATLVQPVGSPLSLECTVEGTSNPNLYWYRQAAGRGLQLLFYSVGIGQISSEVPQNLSASRPQDRQFILSSKKLLLSDSGFYLCAWSPTTGEQYFGPGTRLTVT.

This clonotype has a handful of counts. The rearrangement uses TRBV12-3 or TRBV12-4 and TRBJ2-7; the match to TRBD2 covers 13 bases. The V segment lost 6 bases and the J segment 4 bases; nucleotides outside the gene matches: 3. The CDR3 is made up of 14 amino acids. CDR3: CASSILAGGYEQYF. CDR3 nucleotides: TGTGCCAGCAGCATACTAGCGGGAGGGTACGAGCAGTACTTC.

This clonotype was observed a handful of times. The gene calls are TRBV20-1 and TRBJ2-7, with D perhaps matching TRBD1 or TRBD2 (6 bases each). V lost 4 bases to trimming and J lost 6 bases, with 10 bases between them. The CDR3 totals 11 residues. CDR1 and CDR2 from the germline V gene are DFQATT and SNEGSKA (reference sequence). The CDR3 sequence is CSATGGIEQYF. CDR3 sequence (DNA): TGCAGTGCTACCGGGGGCATCGAGCAGTACTTC.

The table lists this clonotype with many counts. The chain uses TRBV12-3 or TRBV12-4 and TRBJ1-5; D gene uncertain. Trimming took 4 bases from V and 15 from J, leaving 13 bases between them. CDR3 length: 11 residues. DNA for the CDR3: TGTGCCAGCAGTTACCGTGGAATTCGGCATTTT. Translating gives CASSYRGIRHF.

Ten or more counts support this clonotype. The gene calls are TRBV29-1 and TRBJ2-2, with 9 positions matching TRBD1. From germline, CDR1 is SQVTM and CDR2 ANQGSEA. The CDR3 loop spans 13 amino acids. The ends lost 7 bases at V and 2 bases at J; junction bases unmatched: 2. For the CDR3, the DNA is TGCAGCGCGGACAGGGGCAACACCGGGGAGCTGTTTTTT. Encoded protein: CSADRGNTGELFF.

In this sample, this clonotype turned up many times. The chain combines TRBV6-2 or TRBV6-3 with TRBJ1-1, with D hard to call. V shed 2 bases and J shed 0 bases, with 7 bases lying between them. This CDR3 region has 14 residues. CDR1 is MNHEY, CDR2 SVGEGT, per germline. The CDR3 DNA is TGTGCCAGCAGTTACGAGGCCTTGAACACTGAAGCTTTCTTT. It codes for CASSYEALNTEAFF.

The chain employs TRBV29-1 and TRBJ2-3; 9 bases are a match to TRBD1. CDR3 length: 17 amino acids. With V trimmed by 4 bases and J by 3 bases, 14 bases remained unmatched. CDR1 is SQVTM, CDR2 ANQGSEA, per germline. CDR3 bases: TGCAGCGTTGGGACAGGGGCGCTCGGGGGAGCTACAGATACGCAGTATTTT. Amino acids: CSVGTGALGGATDTQYF.

In this sample, this clonotype turned up many times. This chain joins TRBV4-3 and TRBJ2-1, with 7 bases fitting TRBD2. CDR1 LGHNA and CDR2 YSLEER come from the germline V gene. V shed 4 bases, J shed 7 bases, and the junction held 10 bases outside the gene matches. The CDR3 has 15 amino acids. The CDR3 bases are TGCGCCAGCAGCCCCGGACTAGTGGTTTGGAATGAGCAGTTCTTC. It is translated as CASSPGLVVWNEQFF.

The chain employs TRBV6-2 or TRBV6-3 and TRBJ2-3; D is possibly TRBD1 (6 bases). This CDR3 has 14 amino acids. Germline CDR1 and CDR2: MNHEY and SVGEGT. With 2 bases removed from V and 2 bases from J, the gap between germline ends came to 8 bases. The CDR3 DNA reads TGTGCCAGCAGTTACCGGGACATCACAGATACGCAGTATTTT. Amino acid sequence: CASSYRDITDTQYF.

This clonotype was detected a few times. The V and J genes are TRBV5-6 and TRBJ2-6; unclear D gene. V was trimmed by 4 bases and J by 0 bases, leaving 8 bases between them. The CDR3 sequence is 15 residues long. CDR1 is SGHDT, CDR2 YYEEEE, per germline. This chain's CDR3 is CASSPESSGANVLTF. CDR3 coding DNA: TGTGCCAGCAGCCCGGAGAGCTCTGGGGCCAACGTCCTGACTTTC. Supplemented by reference TRBV5-6 and TRBJ2-6, the full variable domain reads DAGVTQSPTHLIKTRGQQVTLRCSPKSGHDTVSWYQQALGQGPQFIFQYYEEEERQRGNFPDRFSGHQFPNYSSELNVNALLLGDSALYLCASSPESSGANVLTFGAGSRLTVL.

This clonotype has ten or more counts. The rearrangement uses TRBV7-2 and TRBJ2-4; 7 bases agree with TRBD2. Germline assignment: CDR1 SGHTA and CDR2 FQGNSA. V was clipped by 5 bases and J by 8 bases; unmatched bases: 12. CDR3 size: 15 residues. Written as DNA, the CDR3 is TGTGCCAGCAGCGACCGCCCGGGAGCGGGATACATTCAGTACTTC. It translates to CASSDRPGAGYIQYF.

This clonotype was observed a handful of times. The rearrangement joins TRBV27 to TRBJ2-4; D not certain. The CDR3 has 22 amino acids. The V and J ends lost 1 base and 0 bases respectively, with 28 bases between them. Germline loops: CDR1 MNHEY, CDR2 SMNVEV (reference sequence). CDR3 DNA: TGTGCCAGCAGTTTATATCGCTCCACTGAACCCCGGCTGGACCTAGCCAAAAACATTCAGTACTTC. Protein sequence: CASSLYRSTEPRLDLAKNIQYF.

The sample holds one count of this clonotype. The chain links TRBV24-1 to TRBJ2-2; TRBD2 agrees at 7 bases. Germline values: CDR1 KGHDR, CDR2 SFDVKD. Trimming cost V 7 bases and J 1 base; bases outside gene matches: 8. The CDR3 extends over 16 amino acids. Written as DNA, the CDR3 is TGTGCCACCAGACAGACTAGCAGGAGGAACACCGGGGAGCTGTTTTTT. This gives the protein CATRQTSRRNTGELFF.

This clonotype was counted a few times. V gene TRBV9 combines with J gene TRBJ2-7, with TRBD2 matching 12 bases. V lost 4 bases, J lost 6 bases, and 11 bases stayed unmatched. Germline loops: CDR1 SGDLS, CDR2 YYNGEE. This CDR3 comprises 16 residues. The CDR3: CASSPRPTSGSSEQYF. The CDR3 DNA is TGTGCCAGCAGCCCACGCCCGACTAGCGGGAGCTCCGAGCAGTACTTC.

This clonotype was detected only a few times. The chain recombines TRBV2 with TRBJ1-3; D is undetermined. CDR1 SNHLY and CDR2 FYNNEI come from the germline V gene. This CDR3 has 14 amino acids. V gave up 4 bases and J gave up 0 bases, with 7 bases separating them. CDR3 protein: CASSVASSGNTIYF. The CDR3, as DNA: TGTGCCAGCAGTGTGGCTTCCTCTGGAAACACCATATATTTT.

There are a few counts of this clonotype. The CDR3 sequence: CASSPEPGLSTDTQYF. The CDR3 nucleotides are TGTGCCAGCAGCCCGGAGCCGGGACTCTCCACAGATACGCAGTATTTT. The rearrangement uses TRBV4-2 and TRBJ2-3; possible D gene TRBD2, 6 bases. The length of the CDR3 is 16 residues. Trimming cost V 4 bases and J 2 bases, with 16 bases left between them. CDR1 LGHNA and CDR2 YNFKEQ come from the germline V gene.

This clonotype occurred a few times. The J gene is TRBJ2-7, the V gene TRBV7-2, with a weak D call TRBD2 (5 bases). The CDR3 is made up of 15 amino acids. V lost 6 bases to trimming and J lost 3 bases, with 18 bases between them. Germline V CDR1 and CDR2: SGHTA, FQGNSA. The CDR3 DNA sequence: TGTGCCAGCAGTTCGTGGGAGCGGCGCGGCTACGAGCAGTACTTC. Protein: CASSSWERRGYEQYF.

This clonotype was observed a handful of times. The rearrangement joins TRBV5-6 to TRBJ2-7; 8 nucleotides align to TRBD2. Trimming took 4 bases from V and 0 from J; bases not matched to a gene: 6. Germline V gene data show CDR1 as SGHDT and CDR2 as YYEEEE. There are 15 residues in the CDR3. The CDR3 here is CASSHSGLASYEQYF. The CDR3 DNA is TGTGCCAGCAGCCATTCAGGACTAGCCTCCTACGAGCAGTACTTC.

Ten or more counts support this clonotype. The chain recombines TRBV12-3 or TRBV12-4 with TRBJ2-1; D is ambiguous. Trimming removed 6 bases from V and 8 bases from J, with 8 bases in between. The CDR3 is 11 amino acids. The CDR3 nucleotides are TGTGCCAGCAGCCCAAGCCATGAGCAGTTCTTC. This codes for CASSPSHEQFF.

The chain links TRBV20-1 to TRBJ1-4; TRBD1 is a possible D gene (5 bases). Germline CDR1 and CDR2: DFQATT and SNEGSKA (reference sequence). Trimming shortened V by 0 bases and J by 8 bases, and 16 bases separated the two germline ends. The CDR3 loop spans 15 amino acids. CDR3 in DNA: TGCAGTGCTAGAGAAGAGGGGAGGGGAGTAGAAAAACTGTTTTTT. It is translated as CSAREEGRGVEKLFF.

The table lists this clonotype with a few counts. The chain carries TRBV9 and TRBJ2-7; 7 bases are shared with TRBD2. This CDR3 region has 21 residues. Germline values: CDR1 SGDLS, CDR2 YYNGEE. After removal of 0 bases from V and 2 bases from J, the junction contained 23 bases not matched to a gene. In DNA, the CDR3 is TGTGCCAGCAGCGTAGCCTCCCCCACGGCTAGCGGATTTCTTAATCCCTACGAGCAGTACTTC. This translates into CASSVASPTASGFLNPYEQYF.